The 9 T cell receptor beta chains reported below all come from one sample, sequenced in a study of T cell repertoires in cytomegalovirus infection. TCRdb re-called the reads with MiXCR, one entry per CDR3 protein. The sample comprises approximately 140,000 distinct CDR3 sequences, 6.5% of which are singletons, and under 20% rests with the top ten. The sample consisted of PBMCs. The receptor set was obtained from a human donor in good health (CMV status not recorded). Some clones in this sample may be carry-over from other donors' samples.

This clonotype was observed at least ten times. The chain uses TRBV12-3 or TRBV12-4 and TRBJ2-5; TRBD2 agrees at 13 bases. Losses at the gene ends were 5 bases for V and 1 base for J; bases not matched to a gene: 4. The CDR3 length is 16 residues. CDR3: CASSPGLAGVQETQYF. The CDR3 DNA reads as TGTGCCAGCAGTCCCGGACTAGCGGGGGTCCAAGAGACCCAGTACTTC.

In nucleotides, the CDR3 is TGCAGCGTTGAGCCCCCGGGACAGGGTTATGAGGCTGGCACAGATACGCAGTATTTT. As protein: CSVEPPGQGYEAGTDTQYF. V usage is TRBV29-1 and J usage is TRBJ2-3, with 9 nucleotides matching TRBD1. The CDR3 has 19 amino acids. V was pared by 3 bases and J by 1 base, with 17 bases of the junction left unmatched. Germline V lookup: CDR1 SQVTM, CDR2 ANQGSEA.

The gene calls are TRBV6-2 or TRBV6-3 and TRBJ2-6, with D possibly being TRBD1 or TRBD2 (5 bases each). V lost 11 bases and J lost 2, with 16 bases in between. Germline V gives CDR1 MNHEY, CDR2 SVGEGT. The CDR3 sequence is 15 residues long. The chain's CDR3 is CACLRGVAGANVLTF. The CDR3 region has the DNA TGTGCCTGTCTCCGGGGCGTGGCTGGGGCCAACGTCCTGACTTTC.

In this sample, this clonotype turned up many times. The J gene is TRBJ2-2, the V gene TRBV29-1, with a tentative D call TRBD2 (6 bases). V lost 5 bases and J 2 bases, leaving 12 bases between the germline ends. CDR1 SQVTM and CDR2 ANQGSEA come from the germline V gene. This CDR3 comprises 14 residues. CDR3 sequence: CSVLPGLNTGELFF. DNA for the CDR3: TGCAGCGTTCTACCGGGACTTAACACCGGGGAGCTGTTTTTT.

Many counts were recorded for this clonotype. V usage is TRBV7-2 and J usage is TRBJ2-1; 8 bases match TRBD2. The V segment lost 6 bases and the J segment 2 bases; nucleotides outside the gene matches: 3. This CDR3 comprises 14 residues. Germline V gene sequence: CDR1 SGHTA, CDR2 FQGNSA. The CDR3 spells CASSFGGAYNEQFF. The CDR3 bases are TGTGCCAGCAGTTTCGGGGGGGCCTACAATGAGCAGTTCTTC. Full variable domain (remainder filled in from reference TRBV7-2 and TRBJ2-1): GAGVSQSPSNKVTEKGKDVELRCDPISGHTALYWYRQSLGQGLEFLIYFQGNSAPDKSGLPSDRFSAERTGGSVSTLTIQRTQQEDSAVYLCASSFGGAYNEQFFGPGTRLTVL.

This clonotype was counted many times. V gene TRBV6-2 or TRBV6-3 combines with J gene TRBJ2-3; 7 bases match TRBD1. V lost 6 bases and J lost 1; bases outside the gene matches: 4. The CDR3 has 14 residues. Looked up from germline, CDR1 is MNHEY and CDR2 is SVGEGT. The CDR3 nucleotides are TGTGCCAGCAGCTCCGGGACAGGCACAGATACGCAGTATTTT. Protein product: CASSSGTGTDTQYF.

This clonotype has a count of ten or more. The chain combines TRBV25-1 with TRBJ1-2; no clear D gene. Germline V gene data show CDR1 as MGHDK and CDR2 as SYGVNS. CDR3 length equals 11 residues. V lost 6 bases and J 7 bases, leaving 9 bases between the germline ends. CDR3 amino acids: CASRGGGGYTF. CDR3 DNA: TGTGCCAGCAGGGGAGGAGGTGGCTACACCTTC.

This chain uses TRBV5-1 with TRBJ2-1; D is perhaps TRBD1 (5 bases). The CDR3 sequence is 15 residues long. Germline-derived CDR1 and CDR2 are SGHRS and YFSETQ. V lost 0 bases and J lost 7, with 14 bases in between. This chain's CDR3 is CASSLDLGPLNEQFF. In DNA, the CDR3 is TGCGCCAGCAGCTTGGACCTGGGGCCCCTTAATGAGCAGTTCTTC.

This clonotype has a count of ten or more. Written as DNA, the CDR3 is TGTGCCAGCAGCTTACTTATAACGGATCTTAGCAATCAGCCCCAGCATTTT. This translates into CASSLLITDLSNQPQHF. V usage is TRBV7-2 and J usage is TRBJ1-5; no firm D call. The V and J ends lost 2 bases and 0 bases respectively, with 14 bases between them. This CDR3 is 17 amino acids long. Germline CDR1 and CDR2: SGHTA and FQGNSA.